Shown below are 13 T cell receptor beta chains from a single sample sequenced in a study of shared clonotypes between healthy human individuals. Positively selected for CCR7, the CD45RO-negative cells used as naive CD8 cells excluded terminally differentiated effector memory CD45RA+ cells. Repertoires were generated with immunoSEQ multiplex PCR, while TCRdb's copy carries only in-frame clones and drops some. The data hold approximately 650,000 clones, with roughly 96% observed a single time. Sequenced material: naive CD8+ T cells sorted from blood. These receptors originate from a woman aged 25-40 years in good health.

The chain is built from TRBV5-6 and TRBJ1-4, with TRBD1 matching over 7 bases. The CDR3 has 15 amino acids. CDR1 and CDR2 (germline): SGHDT, YYEEEE. After removal of 0 bases from V and 7 bases from J, the junction contained 6 bases not matched to a gene. CDR3 loop: CASSLGGTGAEKLFF. The DNA for the CDR3 is TGTGCCAGCAGCTTGGGGGGCACAGGGGCTGAAAAACTGTTTTTT.

The gene calls are TRBV19 and TRBJ1-1; no reliable D call. Deletions cut 0 bases from V and 11 bases from J, with 19 bases between. The V gene's germline CDR1 is LNHDA and CDR2 SQIVND (reference sequence). The CDR3 extends over 15 amino acids. CDR3 residues: CASSIDLSIPPGAFF. The CDR3 bases are TGTGCCAGTAGTATAGATCTTAGTATCCCTCCCGGGGCTTTCTTT.

Only one count was recorded for this clone. V gene TRBV6-5 combines with J gene TRBJ1-1; the D is unclear. CDR3 length equals 14 residues. Trimming cost V 6 bases and J 1 base, with 12 bases left between them. Germline V gives CDR1 MNHEY, CDR2 SVGAGI. In DNA, the CDR3 is TGTGCCAGCAGCTTATACACACAGAACACTGAAGCTTTCTTT. Translated: CASSLYTQNTEAFF.

This clone appeared once. The chain recombines TRBV15 with TRBJ2-7; tentatively, D is TRBD1 (5 bases). Per the germline V gene, CDR1 is LNHNV and CDR2 is YYDKDF (reference sequence). The germline V and J ends were trimmed by 1 base and 0 bases, with 10 bases remaining between them. The CDR3 is 15 amino acids. The CDR3 sequence is CATSRVETDSYEQYF. The DNA for the CDR3 is TGTGCCACCAGCAGAGTGGAGACAGACTCCTACGAGCAGTACTTC. The full variable domain, completed using reference TRBV15 and TRBJ2-7, is DAMVIQNPRYQVTQFGKPVTLSCSQTLNHNVMYWYQQKSSQAPKLLFHYYDKDFNNEADTPDNFQSRRPNTSFCFLDIRSPGLGDTAMYLCATSRVETDSYEQYFGPGTRLTVT.

This clone was found once. The chain couples TRBV6-5 to TRBJ2-2; D is ambiguous. The CDR3 consists of 16 residues. The V gene's germline CDR1 is MNHEY and CDR2 SVGAGI. The V and J ends lost 1 base and 4 bases respectively, with 13 bases between them. The CDR3 loop is CASSYLGRPGTGELFF. In DNA form, the CDR3 reads TGTGCCAGCAGTTACTTGGGCAGGCCGGGCACCGGGGAGCTGTTTTTT.

V usage is TRBV2 and J usage is TRBJ2-1; TRBD2 matches at 11 bases. J was trimmed by 12 bases and V by 2 bases; bases with no gene match: 6. CDR3 length: 14 amino acids. Germline CDR1 is SNHLY and CDR2 is FYNNEI. The CDR3: CASSESSGRIGQFF. CDR3 nucleotides: TGTGCCAGCAGTGAATCTAGCGGGAGGATTGGGCAGTTCTTC. The full variable domain, in which reference TRBV2 and TRBJ2-1 provide the parts outside the CDR3, is EPEVTQTPSHQVTQMGQEVILRCVPISNHLYFYWYRQILGQKVEFLVSFYNNEISEKSEIFDDQFSVERPDGSNFTLKIRSTKLEDSAMYFCASSESSGRIGQFFGPGTRLTVL.

The CDR3, as DNA: TGTGCCAGCAGTGTTACTAGCGGGAGACTCGATGAGCAGTTCTTC. It codes for CASSVTSGRLDEQFF. The V call is TRBV6-1, the J call TRBJ2-1; 11 bases map to TRBD2. The CDR3 sequence is 15 residues long. Germline trimming cut 4 bases from V and 8 bases from J; bases unmatched to any gene: 7. The germline V gene has CDR1 MNHNS and CDR2 SASEGT.

The V gene is TRBV27, the J gene TRBJ1-3, with D possibly matching TRBD1 (5 bases). CDR3 length: 16 residues. Trimming cost V 2 bases and J 0 bases, with 11 bases left between them. Germline lookup yields CDR1 MNHEY and CDR2 SMNVEV (reference sequence). The CDR3 region is CASSLGTFSSGNTIYF. CDR3 DNA sequence: TGTGCCAGCAGTTTAGGGACTTTCAGCTCTGGAAACACCATATATTTT.

The chain links TRBV30 to TRBJ2-5; TRBD2 agrees at 14 bases. Looked up from germline, CDR1 is GTSNPN and CDR2 is SVGIG (reference sequence). The CDR3 sequence is 15 residues long. V lost 5 bases to trimming and J lost 5 bases; unmatched junction nucleotides: 7. The CDR3 DNA follows: TGTGCCTGGGGACTAGCGGGAGGAGGGTACGAGACCCAGTACTTC. It translates to CAWGLAGGGYETQYF.

The rearrangement joins TRBV11-2 to TRBJ2-7, with D maybe TRBD1 (6 bases). The CDR3 has 13 amino acids. Trimming removed 2 bases at V and 3 bases at J, with 8 bases between. The germline CDR1 and CDR2 sequences are SGHAT and FQNNGV. CDR3 DNA: TGTGCCAGCAGCTTACAGGGGAACTACGAGCAGTACTTC. Its protein is CASSLQGNYEQYF. Looking up the rest from reference TRBV11-2 and TRBJ2-7 gives the full variable domain: EAGVAQSPRYKIIEKRQSVAFWCNPISGHATLYWYQQILGQGPKLLIQFQNNGVVDDSQLPKDRFSAERLKGVDSTLKIQPAKLEDSAVYLCASSLQGNYEQYFGPGTRLTVT.

The chain combines TRBV6-6 with TRBJ2-2; the D gene is possibly TRBD2 (5 bases). The CDR3 contains 15 residues. Germline V gives CDR1 MNHNY, CDR2 SVGAGI (reference sequence). Between the trimmed V and J ends, which lost 5 bases and 7 bases, there was a span of 17 bases. This CDR3 reads CASSLPGVLGGELFF. The CDR3 DNA reads as TGTGCCAGCAGTCTCCCCGGGGTCCTCGGCGGGGAGCTGTTTTTT.

The chain joins TRBV28 to TRBJ2-4, with D tentatively TRBD2 (6 bases). Germline assignment: CDR1 MDHEN and CDR2 SYDVKM. This CDR3 contains 14 residues. The V gene lost 7 bases and the J gene lost 6 bases, with 16 bases spanning the gap. The CDR3 loop is CASTPLRETNIQYF. CDR3 nucleotides: TGTGCCAGCACCCCCCTCCGGGAGACAAACATTCAGTACTTC.

V usage is TRBV28 and J usage is TRBJ2-5; TRBD1 might be the D (6 bases). Germline V CDR1 and CDR2: MDHEN, SYDVKM. The CDR3 contains 14 residues. Trimming removed 10 bases at V and 1 base at J, with 16 bases between. The CDR3 DNA reads TGTGCCACTTCAGGGGTTAGGGTCCAAGAGACCCAGTACTTC. Translated, it gives CATSGVRVQETQYF.